The clone carrying this T cell receptor (beta chain) was seen a handful of times. The data were produced by immunoSEQ multiplex PCR, yet TCRdb's version contains in-frame clones alone and is incomplete. The table includes roughly 700,000 clones, around 72% detected once. Per the germline V gene, CDR1 is KGHSH and CDR2 is LQKENI. V lost 0 bases and J lost 2, with 10 bases in between. The CDR3 totals 15 residues. This specimen belongs to a study of shared clonotypes between healthy human individuals. The source of this sequence is a woman aged 25 to 45 in good health. Sequenced sample: memory CD4+ T cells sorted from blood. This sample's subset: CD45RA-negative fraction. V and J are TRBV18 and TRBJ1-1; D gene unclear. CDR3 DNA sequence: TGTGCCAGCTCACCACCTCATGGACGTAACACTGAAGCTTTCTTT. It is translated as CASSPPHGRNTEAFF. The full variable domain, with the rest looked up from reference TRBV18 and TRBJ1-1, is NAGVMQNPRHLVRRRGQEARLRCSPMKGHSHVYWYRQLPEEGLKFMVYLQKENIIDESGMPKERFSAEFPKEGPSILRIQQVVRGDSAAYFCASSPPHGRNTEAFFGQGTRLTVV.